A single sample is the source of the 21 T cell receptor beta chains below, sequenced in a study of T-cell memory formation after mild COVID-19 (dated by TCRdb to the early 2020s). To prepare the library, 5' RACE was applied. Sequencing was performed on an Illumina NovaSeq 6000. TCRdb applied fastp at Q25 and MiXCR to the public reads, then kept only in-frame beta chains. For every CDR3 protein sequence, its rows merge into one entry that carries the most common genes and DNA. In all, the sample holds about 260,000 distinct CDR3 sequences, and roughly 15% of those were seen once. Of the sample, 22% is held by the ten largest clones. Material: PBMCs or a T cell subset sorted from them (not recorded which). All receptors come from a man aged 18 to 30 who had mild COVID-19 (a few samples of this study predate the infection). The sample titles of this study are shuffled in the database, so cell type and time point are left out; the donor was told from shared clones.

V usage is TRBV5-1 and J usage is TRBJ1-4; 11 positions match TRBD1. The CDR3 spans 16 residues. With V trimmed by 4 bases and J by 3 bases, 5 bases remained unmatched. In germline, CDR1 is SGHRS, CDR2 YFSETQ. CDR3 in DNA: TGCGCCAGCAGCCGGACAGGGGGCGGTTCTAATGAAAAACTGTTTTTT. Its protein product is CASSRTGGGSNEKLFF.

This clonotype has only a few counts. The chain couples TRBV7-8 to TRBJ2-5, with a possible D match to TRBD2 (7 bases). Germline CDR1 and CDR2: SGHVS and FQNEAQ. The CDR3 runs to 14 residues. Trimming pared 5 bases from V and 2 bases from J, leaving 12 bases between. The CDR3 reads CASSRGGGQETQYF. CDR3 nucleotide sequence: TGTGCCAGCAGCCGAGGGGGGGGTCAAGAGACCCAGTACTTC.

The rearrangement links TRBV2 to TRBJ2-7; weak D call: TRBD2 (6 bases). From germline, CDR1 is SNHLY and CDR2 FYNNEI. The CDR3 contains 14 residues. The V and J ends lost 6 bases and 3 bases respectively, with 15 bases between them. Written as DNA, the CDR3 is TGTGCCAGCAGGGTGCGGGGTTTGAACTACGAGCAGTACGTC. Amino acids: CASRVRGLNYEQYV.

Remarks on this clonotype: An end of the junction differs from the germline gene, which may be a read error. This rearrangement joins TRBV6-5 to TRBJ2-6; no clear D gene. The CDR3 totals 15 residues. CDR1 is MNHEY and CDR2 is SVGAGI in the germline V gene. CDR3 sequence reads: CAGSDGHSGANVLTF. CDR3 coding DNA: TGTGCCGGCAGCGACGGGCACTCTGGGGCCAACGTCCTGACTTTC.

There are a few counts of this clonotype. This chain uses TRBV2 with TRBJ2-3; 10 bases fit TRBD1. The CDR3 totals 15 residues. The germline V gene encodes CDR1 SNHLY and CDR2 FYNNEI. V dropped 6 bases and J dropped 8; count of bases not matched to a gene: 11. The CDR3 protein is CASRDAGTGDSTQYF. In nucleotides, the CDR3 is TGTGCCAGCAGGGATGCCGGGACAGGGGATTCTACGCAGTATTTT. The variable domain in full, with the rest retrieved from reference TRBV2 and TRBJ2-3, is EPEVTQTPSHQVTQMGQEVILRCVPISNHLYFYWYRQILGQKVEFLVSFYNNEISEKSEIFDDQFSVERPDGSNFTLKIRSTKLEDSAMYFCASRDAGTGDSTQYFGPGTRLTVL.

The chain uses TRBV6-2 or TRBV6-3 and TRBJ2-3, with TRBD2 identical over 10 bases. CDR3 length: 16 amino acids. Germline values: CDR1 MNHEY, CDR2 SVGEGT. The V gene end was trimmed by 5 bases and the J gene end by 7 bases; junction bases not matched to a gene: 12. The CDR3 reads CASSAPSGGASNTQYF. Here the CDR3 DNA reads TGTGCCAGCAGTGCCCCCAGCGGGGGGGCCTCGAATACGCAGTATTTT.

This chain joins TRBV4-3 and TRBJ1-1; 8 positions match TRBD1. The CDR3 sequence is 15 residues long. Germline trimming cut 0 bases from V and 5 bases from J; bases unmatched to any gene: 5. Per the germline V gene, CDR1 is LGHNA and CDR2 is YSLEER. The CDR3 nucleotides read TGCGCCAGCAGCCAAGATCCACAGGGGGGGACTGAAGCTTTCTTT. Its protein product is CASSQDPQGGTEAFF.

The rearrangement uses TRBV28 and TRBJ1-2; perhaps TRBD1 as D (5 bases). The CDR3 runs to 13 residues. Germline V lookup: CDR1 MDHEN, CDR2 SYDVKM. V lost 5 bases and J 5 bases, leaving 12 bases between the germline ends. The CDR3 spells CASSTGTEYGYTF. CDR3 coding DNA: TGTGCCAGCAGTACCGGGACGGAATATGGCTACACCTTC.

CDR3 DNA: TGCGCCAGCAGCCAGGGTGACAGTGAGAACACTGAAGCTTTCTTT. Its translation is CASSQGDSENTEAFF. The rearrangement links TRBV4-3 to TRBJ1-1; D may be TRBD1 (5 bases). The ends were cut back, 3 bases at V and 1 base at J, with 12 bases in the middle. The CDR3 sequence is 15 residues long. Germline CDR1 is LGHNA and CDR2 is YSLEER.

The rearrangement joins TRBV7-9 to TRBJ2-2, with D hard to call. Trimming left V 0 bases short and J 7 bases short, with 6 bases between. CDR3 length equals 13 residues. The germline gives CDR1 SEHNR, CDR2 FQNEAQ (reference sequence). The CDR3 DNA follows: TGTGCCAGCAGCTTAGCAGTGGACGGGGAGCTGTTTTTT. Protein sequence: CASSLAVDGELFF.

The table lists this clonotype with many counts. This chain joins TRBV20-1 and TRBJ1-6; the D gene is possibly TRBD1 (5 bases). Germline V CDR1 and CDR2: DFQATT, SNEGSKA (reference sequence). CDR3 length equals 15 residues. The V gene lost 0 bases and the J gene lost 9 bases, with 15 bases spanning the gap. CDR3 DNA sequence: TGCAGTGCTAGAGATCCAAGGGCAGGGAGTTCACCCCTCCACTTT. This sequence encodes CSARDPRAGSSPLHF.

This clonotype was seen a few times. The CDR3 region has the DNA TGTGCCAGCAGTCCCAGGGGCTTAATTTACAATGAGCAGTTCTTC. This codes for CASSPRGLIYNEQFF. V and J are TRBV12-3 or TRBV12-4 and TRBJ2-1; a possible D gene is TRBD1 (6 bases). Trimming cost V 5 bases and J 4 bases, with 15 bases left between them. The CDR3 totals 15 residues.

The rearrangement links TRBV7-3 to TRBJ2-3; TRBD2 agrees at 11 bases. The V gene's germline CDR1 is SGHTA and CDR2 FQGTGA. The CDR3 is 16 residues long. With 6 bases clipped from V and 2 bases from J, the junction kept 7 bases outside the gene matches. CDR3 nucleotide sequence: TGTGCCAGCAGTCTAAATAGCGGGGGGGTCACAGATACGCAGTATTTT. Translating gives CASSLNSGGVTDTQYF. Looking up the rest from reference TRBV7-3 and TRBJ2-3 gives the full variable domain: GAGVSQTPSNKVTEKGKYVELRCDPISGHTALYWYRQSLGQGPEFLIYFQGTGAADDSGLPNDRFFAVRPEGSVSTLKIQRTERGDSAVYLCASSLNSGGVTDTQYFGPGTRLTVL.

V is TRBV7-6 and J is TRBJ1-1; TRBD1 matches at 9 bases. CDR3 length equals 16 residues. The J segment lost 1 base and the V segment lost 3 bases, leaving 6 bases of the junction unmatched. The V gene's germline CDR1 is SGHVS and CDR2 FNYEAQ. The DNA of the CDR3 is TGTGCCAGCAGCTTCGATGGGACAGGGTGGAACACTGAAGCTTTCTTT. This translates into CASSFDGTGWNTEAFF.

CDR3 protein: CASSPASGSDYNSPLHF. The CDR3 DNA follows: TGCGCCAGCAGCCCGGCCTCGGGGAGCGACTATAATTCACCCCTCCACTTT. The V gene is TRBV5-1, the J gene TRBJ1-6; D not resolved. The CDR3 length is 17 residues. Trimming removed 4 bases from V and 3 bases from J, with 17 bases in between. Per germline, CDR1 SGHRS and CDR2 YFSETQ.

The CDR3 sequence is CASSFEYF. CDR3 coding DNA: TGTGCCAGCAGTTTTGAGTACTTC. The V call is TRBV27, the J call TRBJ2-7; D unclear. Trimming left V 3 bases short and J 11 bases short, with 2 bases between. The CDR3 sequence is 8 residues long. From germline, CDR1 is MNHEY and CDR2 SMNVEV (reference sequence).

The J gene is TRBJ2-1, the V gene TRBV5-6; D is uncertain. The length of the CDR3 is 12 residues. Germline CDR1 and CDR2: SGHDT and YYEEEE. The V and J ends lost 4 bases and 8 bases respectively, with 10 bases between them. The CDR3 protein is CASSPRGDEQFF. CDR3 DNA sequence: TGTGCCAGCAGCCCCCGCGGAGATGAGCAGTTCTTC.

The CDR3 coding sequence is TGCAGCGTTGTGAGAGGATCTAGCACAGATACGCAGTATTTT. As protein: CSVVRGSSTDTQYF. J is TRBJ2-3 and V is TRBV29-1, with D uncertain. V shed 4 bases and J shed 0 bases, with 11 bases lying between them. This CDR3 region has 14 residues. CDR1 SQVTM and CDR2 ANQGSEA come from the germline V gene.

This clonotype was picked up a small number of times. The V call is TRBV5-6, the J call TRBJ2-3; D perhaps matches TRBD1 (7 bases). Germline V CDR1 and CDR2: SGHDT, YYEEEE. The CDR3 is made up of 14 amino acids. Trimming removed 2 bases from V and 5 bases from J, with 12 bases in between. In DNA, the CDR3 is TGTGCCAGCAGCTTCGCGCAGGGGGGAGATACGCAGTATTTT. Its translation is CASSFAQGGDTQYF.

Only a few counts were recorded for this clonotype. This chain links TRBV6-5 with TRBJ2-5, with 9 bases aligning to TRBD1. Germline V lookup: CDR1 MNHEY, CDR2 SVGAGI. The CDR3 totals 16 residues. V trimming: 0 bases; J trimming: 1 base; junction bases outside the gene matches: 3. CDR3: CASSYSGTGPQETQYF. The CDR3 DNA sequence: TGTGCCAGCAGTTACTCGGGGACAGGGCCCCAAGAGACCCAGTACTTC.

This clonotype was counted at least ten times. V is TRBV12-3 or TRBV12-4 and J is TRBJ2-5, with D possibly TRBD2 on 6 matching bases. The CDR3 has 15 residues. Trimming pared 5 bases from V and 0 bases from J, leaving 13 bases between. CDR3 residues: CASSPLTGDQETQYF. The CDR3 DNA is TGTGCCAGCAGTCCCTTAACGGGGGACCAAGAGACCCAGTACTTC.